The sequence of this T cell receptor (beta chain) was determined in a study of beta chain features in type 1 diabetes. Study-wide points: TCRB CDR3s from Type 1 diabetes patients were moderately but significantly shorter in all four CD4+ subsets.

This CDR3 has 16 residues. CDR1 is SGHTA and CDR2 is FQGNSA in the germline V gene. J gave up 6 bases and V 1 base, and 8 bases lay outside the gene matches. This clone was detected only once. Its cognate antigen is unknown. All of the isolated RNA was reverse transcribed, so expressed TCRB transcripts were sequenced. Profiled with immunoSEQ multiplex PCR; TCRdb holds only in-frame clones, not every one. The top ten clones hold 0.5% to 0.6% of a sample with roughly 100,000 clones, around 30% of them seen once. Sequencing was carried out using central memory CD4+ T cells from blood. The sequence was obtained from a woman between 18 and 29 years old with type 1 diabetes. This chain joins TRBV7-2 and TRBJ2-3; 9 bases line up with TRBD1. CDR3 sequence (DNA): TGTGCCAGCAGCTTAGGGGTCGGGACAGGGTTCGATACGCAGTATTTT. Translating gives CASSLGVGTGFDTQYF.